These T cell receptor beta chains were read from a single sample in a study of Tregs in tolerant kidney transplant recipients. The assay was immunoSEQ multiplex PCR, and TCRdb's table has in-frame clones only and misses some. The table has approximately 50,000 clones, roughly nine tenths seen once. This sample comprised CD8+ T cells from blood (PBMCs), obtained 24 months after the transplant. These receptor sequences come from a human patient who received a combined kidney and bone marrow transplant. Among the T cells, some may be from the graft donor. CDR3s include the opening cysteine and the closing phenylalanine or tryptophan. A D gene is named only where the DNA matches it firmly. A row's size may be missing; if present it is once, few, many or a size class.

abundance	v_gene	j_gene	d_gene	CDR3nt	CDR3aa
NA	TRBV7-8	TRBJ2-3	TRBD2	TGTGCCAGCAGCTTCAAGCGGGAGAGTCCAGATACGCAGTATTTT	CASSFKRESPDTQYF
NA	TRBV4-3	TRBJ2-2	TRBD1	TGCGCCAGCAGCCACGTAGACAGGGGGCCGGGCACCGGGGAGCTGTTTTTT	CASSHVDRGPGTGELFF
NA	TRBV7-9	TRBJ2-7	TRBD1	TGTGCCAGCAGCCCGACTGACAGGGCGGACACCTACGAGCAGTACTTC	CASSPTDRADTYEQYF
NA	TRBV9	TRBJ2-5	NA	TGTGCCAGCAACACGGGGAGAGGCGAGACCCAGTACTTC	CASNTGRGETQYF
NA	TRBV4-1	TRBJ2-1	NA	TGCGCCAGCAGCCAATCGGACAACTACAATGAGCAGTTCTTC	CASSQSDNYNEQFF
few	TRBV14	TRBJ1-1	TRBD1	TGTGCCAGCAGCCAAGACGACAGGGATAGAGCTTTCTTT	CASSQDDRDRAFF
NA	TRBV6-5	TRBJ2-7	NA	TGTGCCAGCACCTCTCAGATTTCCTACGAGCAGTACTTC	CASTSQISYEQYF
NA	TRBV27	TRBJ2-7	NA	TGTGCCAGCAGTTTGGGCAGCGGAGCCTACGAGCAGTACTTC	CASSLGSGAYEQYF
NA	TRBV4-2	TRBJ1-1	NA	TGTGCCAGCAGCACTAACAGGGCCACTGAAGCTTTCTTT	CASSTNRATEAFF
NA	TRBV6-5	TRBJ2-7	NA	TGTGCCAGCAGTCCTGGTTACAGCCGACACTACGAGCAGTACTTC	CASSPGYSRHYEQYF
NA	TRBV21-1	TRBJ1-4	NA	TGTGCCAGCAGCAAACCCCCCGGGACAGGGAATGAAAAACTGTTTTTT	CASSKPPGTGNEKLFF
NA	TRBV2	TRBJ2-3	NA	TGTGCCAGCAGTGAACCGTTCGAAGGGGGGGGCACAGATACGCAGTATTTT	CASSEPFEGGGTDTQYF
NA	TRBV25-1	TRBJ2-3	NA	TGTGCCAGACTCCGGGACTCTCTGGGCACAGATACGCAGTATTTT	CARLRDSLGTDTQYF
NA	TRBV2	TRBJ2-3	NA	TGTGCCAGCACCGCGGGGAGTGGCACAGATACGCAGTATTTT	CASTAGSGTDTQYF
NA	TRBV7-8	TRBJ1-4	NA	TGTGCCAGCAGCTTTAACAGGAATGAAAAACTGTTTTTT	CASSFNRNEKLFF
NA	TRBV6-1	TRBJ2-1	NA	TGTGCCAGCAGTGAATATTGGACAGAAGTCTACAATGAGCAGTTCTTC	CASSEYWTEVYNEQFF
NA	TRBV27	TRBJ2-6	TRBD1	TGTGCCAGCAGCACCCTACGAGGGACAGGGTCCTCTGGGGCCAACGTCCTGACTTTC	CASSTLRGTGSSGANVLTF
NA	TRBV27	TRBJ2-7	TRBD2	TGTGCCAGCAGTCCCGAGACTAGCGGAAACTCCTACGAGCAGTACTTC	CASSPETSGNSYEQYF
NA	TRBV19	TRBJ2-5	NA	TGTGCCAGTAGTCATCGGGGGTACCAAGAGACCCAGTACTTC	CASSHRGYQETQYF
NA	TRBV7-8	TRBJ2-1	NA	TGTGCCAGCAATCTCTACCTATCCTACAATGAGCAGTTCTTC	CASNLYLSYNEQFF
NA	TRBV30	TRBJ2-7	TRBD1	TGTGCCTGGAGTGCGGACAGGGAGGAGTACTTC	CAWSADREEYF
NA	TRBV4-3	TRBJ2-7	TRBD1	TGCGCCAGCAGCCTGGGACAGGGGGACTACGAGCAGTACTTC	CASSLGQGDYEQYF
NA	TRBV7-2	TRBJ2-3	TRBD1	TGTGCCAGCAGCTTACAACAGGGGTCCCTCACAGATACGCAGTATTTT	CASSLQQGSLTDTQYF
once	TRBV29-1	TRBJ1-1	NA	TGCAGCGTTACGGGTTACACTGAAGCTTTCTTT	CSVTGYTEAFF
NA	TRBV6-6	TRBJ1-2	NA	TGTGCCAGCTTACGGGACTATGGCTACACCTTC	CASLRDYGYTF
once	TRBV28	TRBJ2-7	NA	TGTGCCAGCAGTTTACCCGAGAGGGGGTTCTCCTACGAGCAGTACTTC	CASSLPERGFSYEQYF
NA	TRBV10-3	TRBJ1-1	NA	TGTGCCACCTCTTGGCGTGGAGGTGAAGCTTTCTTT	CATSWRGGEAFF
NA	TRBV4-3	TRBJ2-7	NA	TGCGCCAGCAGCCCCGGTCCCGGGGTTGGCCCCTACGAGCAGTACTTC	CASSPGPGVGPYEQYF
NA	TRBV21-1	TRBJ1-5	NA	TGTGCCAGCAGCCCCCGTGGAGAGGGCCCCTTCTATAGCAATCAGCCCCAGCATTTT	CASSPRGEGPFYSNQPQHF
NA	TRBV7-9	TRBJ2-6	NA	TGTGCCAGCAGCCCGGAGTTATCTGGGGCCAACGTCCTGACTTTC	CASSPELSGANVLTF
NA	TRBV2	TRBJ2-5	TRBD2	TGTGCCAGCATTAGCGGGGGGGCCGGAGAGACCCAGTACTTC	CASISGGAGETQYF
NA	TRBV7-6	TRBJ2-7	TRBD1	TGTGCCAGCAGCTACGGACAGGGGAACGAGCAGTACTTC	CASSYGQGNEQYF
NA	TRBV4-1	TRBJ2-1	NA	TGCGCCAGCAGCCCAAGGGCGGGGCTGGTCAATGAGCAGTTCTTC	CASSPRAGLVNEQFF
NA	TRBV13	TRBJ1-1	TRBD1	TGTGCCAGCAGCGTTAACAGGGGCGCTGAAGCTTTCTTT	CASSVNRGAEAFF
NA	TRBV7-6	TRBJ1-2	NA	TGTGCCAGCAGCACGACGACAGCTAACTATGGCTACACCTTC	CASSTTTANYGYTF
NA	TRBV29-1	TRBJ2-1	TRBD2	TGCAGCGTTGAGGGGCTAGCGGTTAACCATGAGCAGTTCTTC	CSVEGLAVNHEQFF
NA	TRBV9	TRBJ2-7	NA	TGTGCCAGCAGCGTAGCTGGACAAGACTACGAGCAGTACTTC	CASSVAGQDYEQYF
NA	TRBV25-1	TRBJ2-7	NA	TGTGCCAGCAGCGGAGGGAGCTCCTACGAGCAGTACTTC	CASSGGSSYEQYF
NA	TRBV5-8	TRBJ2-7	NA	TGTGCCAGCAGCTTGCAAGGGGCCTACGAGCAGTACTTC	CASSLQGAYEQYF
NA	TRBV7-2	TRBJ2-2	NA	TGTGCCAGCAGCTTATATCTCTCCACCGGGGAGCTGTTTTTT	CASSLYLSTGELFF
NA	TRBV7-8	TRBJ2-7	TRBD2	TGTGCCAGCAGCTCTTCAGCGGGAGATAGGTCCTACGAGCAGTACTTC	CASSSSAGDRSYEQYF
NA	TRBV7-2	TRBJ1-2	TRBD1	TGTGCCAGCAGCTTCACAGGGGCCCTCCCGACTTCGCCCTATGGCTACACCTTC	CASSFTGALPTSPYGYTF